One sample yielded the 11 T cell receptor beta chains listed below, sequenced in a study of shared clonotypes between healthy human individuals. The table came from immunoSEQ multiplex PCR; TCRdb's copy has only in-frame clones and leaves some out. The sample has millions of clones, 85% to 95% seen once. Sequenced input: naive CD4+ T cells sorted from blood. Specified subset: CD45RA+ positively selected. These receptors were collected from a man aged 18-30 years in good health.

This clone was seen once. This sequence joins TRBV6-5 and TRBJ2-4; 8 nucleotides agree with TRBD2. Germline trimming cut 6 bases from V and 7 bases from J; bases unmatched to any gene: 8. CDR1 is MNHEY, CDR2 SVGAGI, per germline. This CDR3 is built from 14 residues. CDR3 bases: TGTGCCAGCAGGGGCAGCGGGAGTTTTAACATTCAGTACTTC. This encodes CASRGSGSFNIQYF.

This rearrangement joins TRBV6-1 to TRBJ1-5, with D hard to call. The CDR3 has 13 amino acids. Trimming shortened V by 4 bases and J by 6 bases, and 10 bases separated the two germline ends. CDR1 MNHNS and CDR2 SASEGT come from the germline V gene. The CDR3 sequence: CASSVEGSQPQHF. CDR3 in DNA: TGTGCCAGCAGTGTAGAGGGAAGTCAGCCCCAGCATTTT.

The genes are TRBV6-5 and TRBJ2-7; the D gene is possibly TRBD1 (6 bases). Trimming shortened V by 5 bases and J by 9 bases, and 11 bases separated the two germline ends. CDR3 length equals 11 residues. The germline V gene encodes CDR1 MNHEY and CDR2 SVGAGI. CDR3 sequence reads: CASSPGHLQYF. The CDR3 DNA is TGTGCCAGCAGTCCGGGACACCTGCAGTACTTC.

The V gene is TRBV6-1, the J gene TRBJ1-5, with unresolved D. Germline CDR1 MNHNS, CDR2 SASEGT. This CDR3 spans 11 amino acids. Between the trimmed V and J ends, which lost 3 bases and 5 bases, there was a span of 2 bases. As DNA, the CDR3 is TGTGCCAGCAGTGAGCATCAGCCCCAGCATTTT. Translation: CASSEHQPQHF.

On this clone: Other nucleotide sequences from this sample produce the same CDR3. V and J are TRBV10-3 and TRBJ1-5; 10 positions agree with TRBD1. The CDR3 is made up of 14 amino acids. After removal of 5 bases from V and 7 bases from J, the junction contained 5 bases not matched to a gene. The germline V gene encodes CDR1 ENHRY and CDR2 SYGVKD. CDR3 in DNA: TGTGCCATCAGTACCGGGACAGGGGACCAGCCCCAGCATTTT. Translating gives CAISTGTGDQPQHF.

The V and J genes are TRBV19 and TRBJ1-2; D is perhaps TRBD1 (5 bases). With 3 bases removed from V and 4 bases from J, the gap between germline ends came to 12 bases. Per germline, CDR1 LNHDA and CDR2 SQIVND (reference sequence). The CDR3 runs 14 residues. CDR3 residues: CASSMGVMGYGYTF. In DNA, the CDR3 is TGTGCCAGTAGTATGGGGGTAATGGGCTATGGCTACACCTTC.

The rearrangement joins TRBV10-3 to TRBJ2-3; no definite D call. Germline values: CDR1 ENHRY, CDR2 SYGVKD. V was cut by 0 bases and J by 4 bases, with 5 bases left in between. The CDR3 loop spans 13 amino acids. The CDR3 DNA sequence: TGTGCCATCAGTGAGTCGGTGTCAGATACGCAGTATTTT. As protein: CAISESVSDTQYF.

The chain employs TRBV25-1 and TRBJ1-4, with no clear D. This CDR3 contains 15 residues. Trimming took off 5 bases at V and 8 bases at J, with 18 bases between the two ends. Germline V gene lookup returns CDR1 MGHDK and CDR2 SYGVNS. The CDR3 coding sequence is TGTGCCAGCAGTAACAGTGGCCCGGTTGGCGAAAAACTGTTTTTT. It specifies CASSNSGPVGEKLFF.

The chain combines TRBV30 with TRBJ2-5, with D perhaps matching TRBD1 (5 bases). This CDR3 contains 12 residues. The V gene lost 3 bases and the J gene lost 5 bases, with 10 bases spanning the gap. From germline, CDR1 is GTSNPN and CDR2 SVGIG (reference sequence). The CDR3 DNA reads TGTGCCTGGAGGGGGCTTGTGGAGACCCAGTACTTC. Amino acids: CAWRGLVETQYF.

Here the CDR3 DNA reads TGCGTCAGGCTAATAAAAGCCAGGGCCCAGCATTTT. This translates into CVRLIKARAQHF. This sequence joins TRBV10-1 and TRBJ1-5, with D possibly matching TRBD1 (5 bases). Germline CDR1 is WNHNN and CDR2 is SYGVQD (reference sequence). This CDR3 is 12 amino acids long.

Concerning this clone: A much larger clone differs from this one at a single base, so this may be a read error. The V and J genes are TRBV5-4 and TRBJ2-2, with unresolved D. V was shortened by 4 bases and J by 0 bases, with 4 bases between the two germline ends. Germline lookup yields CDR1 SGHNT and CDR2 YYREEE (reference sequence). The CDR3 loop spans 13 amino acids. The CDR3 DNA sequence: TGTGCCAGCAGCGTAGCGAACACCGGGGAGCTGTTTTTT. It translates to CASSVANTGELFF.